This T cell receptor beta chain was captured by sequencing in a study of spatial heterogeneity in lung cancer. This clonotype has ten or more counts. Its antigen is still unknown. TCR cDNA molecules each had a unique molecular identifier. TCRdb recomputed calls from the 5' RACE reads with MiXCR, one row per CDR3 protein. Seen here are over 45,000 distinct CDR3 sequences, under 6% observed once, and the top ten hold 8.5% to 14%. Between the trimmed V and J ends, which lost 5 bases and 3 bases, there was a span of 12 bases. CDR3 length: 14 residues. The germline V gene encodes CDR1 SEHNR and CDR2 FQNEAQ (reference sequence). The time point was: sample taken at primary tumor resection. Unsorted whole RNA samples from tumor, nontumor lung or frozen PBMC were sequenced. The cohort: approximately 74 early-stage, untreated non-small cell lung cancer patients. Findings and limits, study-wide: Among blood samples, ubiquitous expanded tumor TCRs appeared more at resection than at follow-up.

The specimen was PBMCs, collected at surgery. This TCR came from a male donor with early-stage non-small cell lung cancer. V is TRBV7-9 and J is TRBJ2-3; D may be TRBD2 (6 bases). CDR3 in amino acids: CASSPLAGTDTQYF. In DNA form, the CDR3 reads TGTGCCAGCAGCCCGCTCGCGGGGACAGATACGCAGTATTTT.